A single sample is the source of the 5 T cell receptor beta chains below, sequenced in a study of T cells in Graves' hyperthyroidism and ophthalmopathy. From RNA transcripts, TCR beta CDR3 regions were amplified. In the first-round RT-PCR of the TCR CDR3, the HTBI primer set was used. Each CDR3 protein is one row after TCRdb ran MiXCR on the multiplex PCR reads. The table has about 740,000 distinct CDR3 sequences, 13% to 15% seen once. Sequencing input: blood. These receptors were collected from a young woman with Graves' hyperthyroidism.

This clonotype has more than one count but fewer than ten. This chain links TRBV27 with TRBJ1-6, with 7 nucleotides matching TRBD1. The germline V gene has CDR1 MNHEY and CDR2 SMNVEV (reference sequence). The CDR3 loop spans 16 amino acids. V shed 5 bases and J 7 bases; nucleotides not matched to a gene: 11. The CDR3, as DNA: TGTGCCAGCAGTCCCCTAAACAGGGGTCGGAATTCACCCCTCCACTTT. This codes for CASSPLNRGRNSPLHF.

In its sample, this clonotype was seen many times. The chain carries TRBV7-2 and TRBJ1-1; a weak D match, TRBD1 (5 bases). CDR3 length equals 15 residues. CDR1 is SGHTA and CDR2 is FQGNSA in the germline V gene. V was clipped by 5 bases and J by 0 bases, with 13 bases between them. The CDR3, as DNA: TGTGCCAGCAGCCTTCAAGAGGGGTTGAACACTGAAGCTTTCTTT. It yields the protein CASSLQEGLNTEAFF.

Many counts were recorded for this clonotype. This rearrangement joins TRBV20-1 to TRBJ2-7; weak D call: TRBD2 (6 bases). The V gene's germline CDR1 is DFQATT and CDR2 SNEGSKA (reference sequence). This CDR3 comprises 15 residues. Deletions cut 0 bases from V and 7 bases from J, with 19 bases between. As DNA, the CDR3 is TGCAGTGCTAGAGATGGGGGGAACCCCACGGGGGAGCAGTACTTC. This translates into CSARDGGNPTGEQYF.

The sample holds a few counts of this clonotype. The J gene is TRBJ2-1, the V gene TRBV9; 11 nucleotides match TRBD2. CDR1 is SGDLS, CDR2 YYNGEE, per germline. The CDR3 contains 17 residues. J gave up 7 bases and V 4 bases, and 13 bases lay outside the gene matches. In DNA form, the CDR3 reads TGTGCCAGCAGCCCCAAGGCCGGGACTAGCGGCCTGAATGAGCAGTTCTTC. Its protein is CASSPKAGTSGLNEQFF.

In its sample, this clonotype was seen many times. This chain uses TRBV5-8 with TRBJ1-2, with a tentative D call TRBD1 (6 bases). The CDR3 totals 14 residues. Germline V gene data show CDR1 as SGHTS and CDR2 as YDEGEE. With 0 bases removed from V and 4 bases from J, the gap between germline ends came to 10 bases. CDR3 bases: TGTGCCAGCAGCTTGGCGGGGGGCCCCTATGGCTACACCTTC. Translated: CASSLAGGPYGYTF. Full variable domain (missing parts from reference TRBV5-8 and TRBJ1-2): EAGVTQSPTHLIKTRGQQATLRCSPISGHTSVYWYQQALGLGLQFLLWYDEGEERNRGNFPPRFSGRQFPNYSSELNVNALELEDSALYLCASSLAGGPYGYTFGSGTRLTVV.